Below are 4 T cell receptor beta chains sequenced from a single sample in a study of metastatic and nonmetastatic thyroid tumors. No treatment of any kind had been given to any patient before thyroid surgery. TCRdb reassembled clones from the PCR reads with MiXCR. The sample yields tens of thousands of clones, under 15% seen once. The sample comprised blood. These receptors came from a female donor with papillary thyroid cancer or a benign thyroid nodule (not recorded which). Some clones in this sample may be carry-over from other donors' samples.

The rearrangement uses TRBV11-3 and TRBJ2-7, with TRBD1 identical over 7 bases. The V gene end was trimmed by 5 bases and the J gene end by 7 bases; junction bases not matched to a gene: 8. Germline CDR1 reads SGHNT; CDR2 reads YENEEA. The CDR3 is 13 residues long. The CDR3 DNA sequence: TGTGCCAGCAGCGTAAACAGGGGCTCTGAGCAGTACTTC. It translates to CASSVNRGSEQYF.

This clone was detected many times. The rearrangement links TRBV28 to TRBJ2-5; TRBD1 matches 10 bases. CDR3 length: 15 amino acids. V trimming: 6 bases; J trimming: 6 bases; junction bases outside the gene matches: 10. Germline CDR1 and CDR2: MDHEN and SYDVKM. The CDR3 spells CASSIGQGDGKTQYF. For the CDR3, the DNA is TGTGCCAGCAGCATCGGACAGGGGGACGGGAAGACCCAGTACTTC. The full variable domain, completed using reference TRBV28 and TRBJ2-5, is DVKVTQSSRYLVKRTGEKVFLECVQDMDHENMFWYRQDPGLGLRLIYFSYDVKMKEKGDIPEGYSVSREKKERFSLILESASTNQTSMYLCASSIGQGDGKTQYFGPGTRLLVL.

Comment on this clone: A much larger clone lies one base from this, so it may be a read error. CDR3 in DNA: TGCGCCAGCAGCCCGTACAGGGGGGATCAGCCCCAGCATTTT. Its translation is CASSPYRGDQPQHF. This chain uses TRBV5-1 with TRBJ1-5; TRBD1 agrees at 8 bases. This CDR3 is built from 14 residues. Germline loops: CDR1 SGHRS, CDR2 YFSETQ. V gave up 4 bases and J gave up 5 bases; unmatched junction bases: 5.

The chain recombines TRBV5-6 with TRBJ1-6, with unresolved D. The CDR3 totals 16 residues. Germline CDR1 is SGHDT and CDR2 is YYEEEE. Trimming removed 0 bases at V and 0 bases at J, with 7 bases between. The CDR3 bases are TGTGCCAGCAGCTTGGTGGGAAGCTCCTATAATTCACCCCTCCACTTT. Translation: CASSLVGSSYNSPLHF.